What follows is one TCR beta chain and its context. The entry originates in a study of cytomegalovirus exposure and HLA in healthy donors. Germline CDR1 is MNHEY and CDR2 is SMNVEV (reference sequence). The CDR3 length is 13 residues. V was shortened by 8 bases and J by 0 bases, with 8 bases between the two germline ends. The PCR used 60 Vbeta and 13 Jbeta primers. Only in-frame clones appear in the TCRdb table, and some are missing; sequencing was by immunoSEQ multiplex PCR. Its listing shows about 55,000 clones. The TCR sequence derives from a man aged 45-65 years in good health and CMV-seropositive. The chain recombines TRBV27 with TRBJ2-4, with D maybe TRBD1 (6 bases). The sequencing sample was made of PBMCs. The CDR3 here is CASGGLAKNIQYF. The CDR3 DNA reads TGTGCCAGCGGGGGCTTAGCCAAAAACATTCAGTACTTC.